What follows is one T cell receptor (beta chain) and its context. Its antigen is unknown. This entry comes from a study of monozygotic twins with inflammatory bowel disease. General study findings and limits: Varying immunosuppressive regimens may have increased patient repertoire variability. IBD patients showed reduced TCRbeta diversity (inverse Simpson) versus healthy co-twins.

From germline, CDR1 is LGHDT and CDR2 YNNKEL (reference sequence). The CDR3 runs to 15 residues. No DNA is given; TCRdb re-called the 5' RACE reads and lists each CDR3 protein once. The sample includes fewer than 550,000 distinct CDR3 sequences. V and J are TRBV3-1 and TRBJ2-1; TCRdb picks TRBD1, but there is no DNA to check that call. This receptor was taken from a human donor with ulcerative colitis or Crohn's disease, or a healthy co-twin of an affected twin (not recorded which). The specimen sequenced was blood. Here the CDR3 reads CASSQDPQVPNEQFF.